This entry is about one TCR beta chain. A few counts support this clonotype. Its antigen is currently not known. Qualities for individual bases were not recorded, and no much larger clone is one base off. The protocol used for the library was RACE. Sequencing took place on a NextSeq 500. Library preparation attached unique molecular identifiers to individual cDNA molecules for quantitative, reproducible TCR counting. Per the authors' processing: A median of roughly 100,000 TCRs per sample was observed, with a range of 23,224 to 690,600. V, J and CDR3 annotation of the TCR reads was carried out using the Decombinator software suite. To make PS versus PT1 abundance plots, every sample was subsampled to the same number of TCRs (28,000). TCRs were defined as expanded if absent before sensitization and observed at least eight times at the 2-week time point. In TCRdb, the public reads were trimmed at Q25 with fastp and aligned with MiXCR, with productive beta chains retained. Entries are consolidated by CDR3 protein sequence, retaining the most common genes and DNA. These V and J calls originate from TCRdb's pipeline instead of the authors' own analysis. The sample contains around 40,000 distinct CDR3 sequences, approximately 11% of them found a single time. 2% to 2.5% of the sample is held by the ten biggest clonotypes.

The sample's time point label, in plain terms: patch test 3, about 24 weeks after DPC sensitization. The treatment or condition label corresponds to: therapeutic diphenylcyclopropenone sensitization with weekly scalp DPC. Total RNA was extracted from unfractionated whole blood that had been collected in Tempus Blood RNA tubes. At every patch-test visit, the blood draw took place before the patch test was put on. Patients were considered eligible if aged 18 to 70, diagnosed with alopecia and deemed suitable for DPC therapy, and patients were excluded if pregnant. The data originate from a study of human T cells and chemical hapten exposure (dated by TCRdb to about 2021). Background for the entire study: For sensitization, 2% DPC in acetone was applied to a 2 cm by 2 cm area of upper inner arm skin. Throughout the approximately 25-week study period, patients were also given weekly therapeutic DPC doses on the scalp. Patch testing was performed on the upper back with Finn chambers containing 0.01% DPC, and the patch tests were scored after 6 days according to International Contact Dermatitis Research Group standards. Most of the patients in the cohort were female, and the cohort covered alopecia areata with under or over 50% scalp involvement, alopecia totalis and alopecia universalis. The libraries were sequenced as a pool, and the TCR yield per sample differed mostly because of small variations in library volumes within the pool. This study followed changes in the peripheral blood TCR repertoire in vivo during primary and secondary sensitization of alopecia patients to the hapten diphenylcyclopropenone (DPC). Blood was sampled from patients pre-sensitization (week 0) and at 2, 6 and about 24 weeks after DPC sensitization. Blood for TCR sequencing was provided by twenty-nine alopecia patients at one to four time points (pre-sensitization, 2, 6 and 24 weeks). From each blood RNA sample, both TCR alpha and TCR beta chains were sequenced. Findings and caveats that apply to the study as a whole: Compared with pre-sensitization or healthy control sets, expanded TCRs formed significantly more large CDR3 similarity clusters, which is consistent with antigen-driven responses. Alopecia, a presumed autoimmune disease, was present in all patients, so the immune response of the patients might differ from that of healthy individuals. The number of PT1 expanded TCRs positively correlated with patch test score, significant at thresholds 8, 16 and 32 but not 4. DPC sensitization did not change how many TCRs were above 1 in 1000 frequency, and no evidence was found of alterations in global repertoire structure. After repeated subsampling, the strength of the expansion versus patch-test correlation and the threshold at which it became significant changed.

The cysteine opens and the phenylalanine closes a CDR3 of 14 amino acids. Only the CDR3 portion is preserved as DNA: 42 bases, with reading frame beginning at the first base. Based on the germline V gene, the CDR1 and CDR2 sequences are LGHNA and YSLEER. V is clipped by 5 bases and J by 1 base, and the sequence between their germline boundaries is 11 bases long. The chain is encoded by TRBV4-3 joined to TRBJ1-1; a confident D gene designation cannot be given. This receptor was identified in a woman in her thirties or forties with alopecia areata. Some clones in this sample may be carry-over from other donors' samples. The specimen was whole blood, collected in connection with sensitization to the hapten diphenylcyclopropenone (DPC). The CDR3 corresponds to CASSSVAGNTEAFF. The sequence in DNA is TGCGCCAGCAGCTCCGTGGCGGGGAACACTGAAGCTTTCTTT.